This entry concerns a single TCR beta chain. This table comes from immunoSEQ multiplex PCR, and its TCRdb copy is limited to in-frame clones, with some not included. The sample records some 160,000 clones, roughly 80% being singletons. CDR1 SGHTA and CDR2 FQGNSA come from the germline V gene. The length of the CDR3 is 9 residues. V was pared by 3 bases and J by 11 bases, with 4 bases between. These data come from a study of blood T cell repertoires in COVID-19. Sequenced sample: peripheral blood. This TCR derives from a man aged 65 to 85 with active or convalescent COVID-19. V usage is TRBV7-2 and J usage is TRBJ1-1, with D unresolved. CDR3 region: CASSFMAFF. The CDR3 coding sequence is TGTGCCAGCAGCTTCATGGCTTTCTTT.